This T cell receptor (beta chain) was captured in a study of blood T cell repertoires in COVID-19. About the research overall: PBMCs, B-cell-depleted T cells, or T cells were the source of the cDNA or gDNA that made up the material.

Patients of the Seattle cohort, enrolled during active infection, were followed longitudinally. The germline V gene has CDR1 MNHEY and CDR2 SMNVEV (reference sequence). The V end was cut by 1 base, the J end by 2 bases, with 14 bases between. The CDR3 covers 16 residues. Authors' data handling: Estimated nucleated cell counts came from reference gene primer amplification. Method: immunoSEQ multiplex PCR; TCRdb's copy keeps in-frame clones and lacks some. For V, J and clone size, that table is used; D and trimming come from the DNA. Here the sample spans around 280,000 clones, roughly 90% being singletons.

Input material: peripheral blood. The receptor was isolated from a woman in her 30s with COVID-19, enrolled during active disease. The chain employs TRBV27 and TRBJ1-1; tentatively, D is TRBD1 (5 bases). The CDR3 loop is CASSLFGQGLNTEAFF. CDR3 nucleotides: TGTGCCAGCAGTTTATTTGGGCAGGGTCTAAACACTGAAGCTTTCTTT.